A single sample is the source of the 6 T cell receptor beta chains below, sequenced in a study of identical twins. MiXCR was run by TCRdb on the 5' RACE reads, yielding one entry per CDR3 protein. This sample yields some 330,000 distinct CDR3 sequences, of which approximately 8.7% are seen a single time; under 10% belongs to the top ten. The sample taken for sequencing was naive T cells sorted from blood. Receptors were obtained from a woman between 50 and 59 years old in good health.

Turning to this clonotype: The conserved phenylalanine or tryptophan is not found at the CDR3 terminus, so this likely reflects a read error. This sequence joins TRBV29-1 and TRBJ2-1; D not certain. The CDR3 has 12 residues. V lost 5 bases and J lost 7, with 12 bases in between. Germline CDR1 reads SQVTM; CDR2 reads ANQGSEA. The CDR3 is CSVQQNGNEQFC. DNA of the CDR3: TGCAGCGTTCAGCAGAATGGGAATGAGCAGTTCTGC.

This clonotype has just a few counts. The rearrangement joins TRBV5-1 to TRBJ2-1; TRBD2 matches at 8 bases. Germline V gene sequence: CDR1 SGHRS, CDR2 YFSETQ. The V segment lost 0 bases and the J segment 4 bases; nucleotides outside the gene matches: 9. The CDR3 totals 17 residues. CDR3 nucleotides: TGCGCCAGCAGCTTGGGTCTACTAGCGGAGAAATACAATGAGCAGTTCTTC. Amino acids: CASSLGLLAEKYNEQFF.

In its sample, this clonotype was seen many times. The V and J genes are TRBV5-1 and TRBJ2-7; 7 bases agree with TRBD2. CDR3 length equals 12 residues. The germline CDR1 and CDR2 sequences are SGHRS and YFSETQ. With 4 bases clipped from V and 7 bases from J, the junction kept 5 bases outside the gene matches. This CDR3 reads CASSLTGGEQYF. DNA of the CDR3: TGCGCCAGCAGCCTGACCGGGGGGGAGCAGTACTTC.

The genes are TRBV6-6 and TRBJ2-3; no reliable D call. Deletions cut 0 bases from V and 6 bases from J, with 4 bases between. Germline values: CDR1 MNHNY, CDR2 SVGAGI (reference sequence). This CDR3 spans 12 amino acids. In nucleotides, the CDR3 is TGTGCCAGCAGTTACTCGAGCGATACGCAGTATTTT. It encodes CASSYSSDTQYF.

This clonotype was counted only a few times. The V gene is TRBV5-5, the J gene TRBJ2-3; TRBD1 matches at 8 bases. Germline V gives CDR1 SGHKS, CDR2 YYEKEE (reference sequence). This CDR3 is built from 19 residues. The V gene end was trimmed by 2 bases and the J gene end by 4 bases; junction bases not matched to a gene: 18. The CDR3 coding sequence is TGTGCCAGCAGCTTCGGACAGGGAGCGTTACAATTTTTACCAGATACGCAGTATTTT. This gives the protein CASSFGQGALQFLPDTQYF.

With regard to this clonotype: A read error may account for a junction end that differs from germline. The J gene is TRBJ2-1, the V gene TRBV18, with TRBD2 matching over 8 bases. Germline V CDR1 and CDR2: KGHSH, LQKENI. CDR3 length: 15 residues. This CDR3 reads CASSVGGTSFNKQFF. The CDR3 bases are TGTGCCAGCTCCGTAGGGGGGACTAGTTTCAATAAGCAGTTCTTC.